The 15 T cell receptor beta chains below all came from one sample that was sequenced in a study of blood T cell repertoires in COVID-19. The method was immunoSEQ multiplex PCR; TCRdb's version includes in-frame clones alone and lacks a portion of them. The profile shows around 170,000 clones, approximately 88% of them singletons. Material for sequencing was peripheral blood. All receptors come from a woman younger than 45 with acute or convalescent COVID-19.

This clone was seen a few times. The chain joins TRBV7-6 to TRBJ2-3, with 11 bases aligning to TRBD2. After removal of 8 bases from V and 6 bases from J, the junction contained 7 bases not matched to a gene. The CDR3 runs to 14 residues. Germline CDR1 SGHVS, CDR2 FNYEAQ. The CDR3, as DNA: TGTGCCAGCGTAAGGGCTAGCGGGGGGGATACGCAGTATTTT. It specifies CASVRASGGDTQYF. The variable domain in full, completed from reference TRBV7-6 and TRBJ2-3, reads GAGVSQSPRYKVTKRGQDVALRCDPISGHVSLYWYRQALGQGPEFLTYFNYEAQQDKSGLPNDRFSAERPEGSISTLTIQRTEQRDSAMYRCASVRASGGDTQYFGPGTRLTVL.

CDR3 nucleotide sequence: TGTGCCAGCAGCTTAACAGGGGGCGTAAACACCATATATTTT. This sequence encodes CASSLTGGVNTIYF. The chain couples TRBV3-1 (or the pseudogene TRBV3-2) to TRBJ1-3, with 9 bases fitting TRBD1. Per the germline V gene, CDR1 is LGHDT and CDR2 is YNNKEL (reference sequence). This CDR3 is 14 amino acids long. V lost 5 bases to trimming and J lost 6 bases; unmatched junction nucleotides: 5.

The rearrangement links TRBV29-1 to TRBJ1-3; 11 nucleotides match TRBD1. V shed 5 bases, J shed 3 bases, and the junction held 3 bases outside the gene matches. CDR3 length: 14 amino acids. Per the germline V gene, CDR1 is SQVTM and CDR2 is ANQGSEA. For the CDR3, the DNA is TGCAGCGTTAGGACAGGGGGCGGTGGAAACACCATATATTTT. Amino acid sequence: CSVRTGGGGNTIYF.

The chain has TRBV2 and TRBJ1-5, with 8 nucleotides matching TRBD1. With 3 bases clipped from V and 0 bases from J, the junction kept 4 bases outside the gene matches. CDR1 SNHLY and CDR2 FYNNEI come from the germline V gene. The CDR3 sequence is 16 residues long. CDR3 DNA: TGTGCCAGCAGTGATCAGGGGGCGGATAGCAATCAGCCCCAGCATTTT. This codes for CASSDQGADSNQPQHF.

DNA of the CDR3: TGTGCCAGCAGCCAAGACTCTATACCGCCCCAGCATTTT. It specifies CASSQDSIPPQHF. The rearrangement joins TRBV3-1 (or the pseudogene TRBV3-2) to TRBJ1-5; no firm D call. CDR3 length: 13 amino acids. V lost 0 bases to trimming and J lost 9 bases, with 9 bases between them. Per germline, CDR1 LGHDT and CDR2 YNNKEL (reference sequence).

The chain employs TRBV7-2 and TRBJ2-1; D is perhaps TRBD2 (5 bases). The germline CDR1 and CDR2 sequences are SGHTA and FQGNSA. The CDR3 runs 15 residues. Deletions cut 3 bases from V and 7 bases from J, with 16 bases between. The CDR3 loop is CASSFRLLTRNEQFF. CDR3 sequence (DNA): TGTGCCAGCAGCTTCCGACTACTCACCCGGAATGAGCAGTTCTTC.

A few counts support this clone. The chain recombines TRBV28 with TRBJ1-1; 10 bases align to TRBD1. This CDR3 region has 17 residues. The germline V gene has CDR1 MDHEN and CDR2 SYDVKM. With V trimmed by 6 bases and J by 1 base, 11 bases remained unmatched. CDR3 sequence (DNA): TGTGCCAGCAGCCTTACCCCCGGGACAGGGGCGAACACTGAAGCTTTCTTT. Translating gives CASSLTPGTGANTEAFF.

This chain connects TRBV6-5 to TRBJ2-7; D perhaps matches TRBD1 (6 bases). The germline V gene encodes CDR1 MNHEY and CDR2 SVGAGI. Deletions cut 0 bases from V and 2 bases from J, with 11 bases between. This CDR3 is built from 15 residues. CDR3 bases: TGTGCCAGCAGTTACTCCCCGACAGGTGCCTACGAGCAGTACTTC. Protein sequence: CASSYSPTGAYEQYF.

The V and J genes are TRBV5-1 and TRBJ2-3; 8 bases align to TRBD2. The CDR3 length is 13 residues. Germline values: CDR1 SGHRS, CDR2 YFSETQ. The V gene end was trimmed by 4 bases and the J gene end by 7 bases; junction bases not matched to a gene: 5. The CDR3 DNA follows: TGCGCCAGCAGCCAGACTAGCGAACATACGCAGTATTTT. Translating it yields CASSQTSEHTQYF.

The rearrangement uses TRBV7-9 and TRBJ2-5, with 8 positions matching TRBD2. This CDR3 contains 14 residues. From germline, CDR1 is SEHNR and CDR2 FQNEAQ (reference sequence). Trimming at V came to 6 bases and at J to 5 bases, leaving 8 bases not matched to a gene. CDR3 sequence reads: CASRIVGGEETQYF. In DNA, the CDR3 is TGTGCCAGCAGAATAGTCGGGGGGGAGGAGACCCAGTACTTC.

DNA of the CDR3: TGTGCCAGCAGCAAAGACCCGGGACACGGCTATGGCTACACCTTC. It codes for CASSKDPGHGYGYTF. The rearrangement joins TRBV9 to TRBJ1-2, with a tentative D call TRBD1 (6 bases). Between the trimmed V and J ends, which lost 4 bases and 4 bases, there was a span of 17 bases. CDR1 and CDR2 from the germline V gene are SGDLS and YYNGEE. The CDR3 is 15 residues long.

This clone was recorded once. Written as DNA, the CDR3 is TGTGCCAGCGCTCAGGGCGGAGGGCCCTACAATGAGCAGTTCTTC. Translated, it gives CASAQGGGPYNEQFF. The chain employs TRBV2 and TRBJ2-1; D may be TRBD2 (6 bases). V was shortened by 8 bases and J by 2 bases, with 16 bases between the two germline ends. The germline V gene has CDR1 SNHLY and CDR2 FYNNEI. The CDR3 contains 15 residues.

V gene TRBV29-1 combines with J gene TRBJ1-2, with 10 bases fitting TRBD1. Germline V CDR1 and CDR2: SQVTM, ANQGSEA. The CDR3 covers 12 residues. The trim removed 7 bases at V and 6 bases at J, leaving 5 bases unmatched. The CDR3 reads CSADRGRNGYTF. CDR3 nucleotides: TGCAGCGCTGACAGGGGGCGGAATGGCTACACCTTC.

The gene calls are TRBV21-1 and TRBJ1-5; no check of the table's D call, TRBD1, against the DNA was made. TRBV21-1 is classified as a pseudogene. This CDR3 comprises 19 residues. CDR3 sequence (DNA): TGTGCCAGCAGCAAAGCGCTTTACGGAGGGGGCAAAAGCAATCAGCCCCAGCATTTT. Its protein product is CASSKALYGGGKSNQPQHF.

CDR3 nucleotides: TGTGCCTGGAGTCCCCAACGGACTAGCGGGAGGTTTCGCTACGAGCAGTACTTC. It codes for CAWSPQRTSGRFRYEQYF. The chain is built from TRBV30 and TRBJ2-7, with 14 bases that match TRBD2. After removal of 2 bases from V and 3 bases from J, the junction contained 12 bases not matched to a gene. CDR3 length equals 18 residues. CDR1 and CDR2 from the germline V gene are GTSNPN and SVGIG (reference sequence).